This TCR beta chain originates from a study of control samples from healthy donors and cancer patients. CDR3 length: 15 residues. Looked up from germline, CDR1 is LGHDT and CDR2 is YNNKEL (reference sequence). Trimming left V 4 bases short and J 2 bases short, with 12 bases between. Clones were sequenced by immunoSEQ multiplex PCR, and TCRdb holds only the in-frame ones, with some missing. The sample holds around 130,000 clones, approximately 90% seen once. The sequence was collected from a man younger than 45 in good health. The sample taken for sequencing was blood. J is TRBJ2-4 and V is TRBV3-1 (or the pseudogene TRBV3-2), with D hard to call. This CDR3 is CASSPSIGSKNIQYF. The DNA for the CDR3 is TGTGCCAGCAGCCCCAGCATCGGATCCAAAAACATTCAGTACTTC.